This paragraph covers one TCR beta chain sequence. This clonotype was seen ten or more times. Its binding antigen is unknown. No quality values exist for individual bases; no much larger clone is one base distant. Cut back by 4 bases and 2 bases, the V and J ends lie 13 bases apart. As encoded in the germline V gene, CDR1 is SGHVS while CDR2 is FNYEAQ. The CDR3 contains 15 residues, cysteine and phenylalanine counted. Only the CDR3 part of the read is kept: 45 bases, read in frame from the first base. Sequencing instrument: Illumina HiSeq 1500. TCRdb reprocessed the public reads (quality trimming at Q25 with fastp, clone calling with MiXCR) and kept in-frame beta chains. For every CDR3 protein sequence, its rows merge into one entry that carries the most common genes and DNA. For this sample there are fewer than 950,000 distinct CDR3 sequences; about 31% appear just once. The biggest ten clones account for roughly 12% of the sample.

The treatment or condition label, as the study defines it: in vitro stimulation with specific CMV peptide epitopes to enrich CMV-specific T cells. The data stem from a study of T cell repertoires in cytomegalovirus infection (dated by TCRdb to between 2017 and 2020). Study-wide context: The peptide stimulations were aimed at well-studied HLA-B-restricted epitopes as well as recently identified HLA-C-restricted CMV epitopes, whose presentation resists viral immunomodulation. The HLA type of each donor mattered for the analysis, because public TCR beta signatures pointed to carriage of CMV infection along with the matching HLA type.

What the authors observed across the whole study: The ex vivo response was dominated by HLA-C-restricted CMV-specific TCR beta clonotypes, which also provided the single most frequent clonotype in two of eight donors. In both this cohort and an independent approximately 370-donor cohort, the cumulative frequency of public TCR beta family members distinguished carriers of CMV infection plus the relevant HLA type.

The source material was cultured CD8+ T cells from PBMCs, sampled from culture after CMV antigen stimulation. The receptor comes from a human donor in good health (CMV status not recorded). Some clones in this sample may be carry-over from other donors' samples. The chain is encoded by TRBV7-6 joined to TRBJ2-3; the D gene lacks a confident call. The CDR3 sequence is CASSSLPDDTDTQYF. The sequenced DNA is TGTGCCAGCAGCTCCCTGCCGGACGACACAGATACGCAGTATTTT.